Below are 10 T cell receptor beta chains sequenced from a single sample in a study of T cell responses to AZD1222 COVID-19 vaccine. Generated by immunoSEQ multiplex PCR, the TCRdb table keeps only in-frame clones and is missing some. The sample has about 150,000 clones, about 90% seen once. The material was peripheral blood, obtained on day 0 of MenACWY control vaccination. The receptors here all came from an adult in good health.

The chain uses TRBV11-3 and TRBJ2-1; D ambiguous. This CDR3 has 13 residues. Trimming took 2 bases from V and 8 from J, leaving 10 bases between them. Germline CDR1 and CDR2: SGHNT and YENEEA. CDR3 protein: CASSLRLGYEQFF. CDR3 DNA: TGTGCCAGCAGCTTAAGGTTGGGGTATGAGCAGTTCTTC. Combining the CDR3 with reference TRBV11-3 and TRBJ2-1 gives the whole variable domain EAGVVQSPRYKIIEKKQPVAFWCNPISGHNTLYWYLQNLGQGPELLIRYENEEAVDDSQLPKDRFSAERLKGVDSTLKIQPAELGDSAVYLCASSLRLGYEQFFGPGTRLTVL.

The chain links TRBV11-3 to TRBJ2-1, with TRBD2 matching over 10 bases. The CDR3 is 16 amino acids. Germline V lookup: CDR1 SGHNT, CDR2 YENEEA. V was pared by 0 bases and J by 4 bases, with 3 bases of the junction left unmatched. CDR3 residues: CASSLDPSGSYNEQFF. The CDR3 DNA sequence: TGTGCCAGCAGCTTAGATCCTAGCGGGAGTTACAATGAGCAGTTCTTC.

This chain connects TRBV12-3 or TRBV12-4 to TRBJ1-1; D uncertain. The CDR3 has 11 residues. V was pared by 4 bases and J by 1 base, with 1 base between. Written as DNA, the CDR3 is TGTGCCAGCAGTTGGAACACTGAAGCTTTCTTT. It specifies CASSWNTEAFF.

This chain uses TRBV7-2 with TRBJ2-7; the match to TRBD1 covers 7 bases. The germline gives CDR1 SGHTA, CDR2 FQGNSA. This CDR3 is built from 14 residues. The trim removed 6 bases at V and 0 bases at J, leaving 5 bases unmatched. The CDR3: CASRGWDSSYEQYF. DNA of the CDR3: TGTGCCAGCAGGGGGTGGGACAGCTCCTACGAGCAGTACTTC.

This chain uses TRBV29-1 with TRBJ1-2, with 9 bases matching TRBD1. The junction had 7 bases not matched to a gene; V was cut back by 5 bases and J by 6 bases. The CDR3 runs 13 residues. CDR1 and CDR2 from the germline V gene are SQVTM and ANQGSEA. CDR3 in amino acids: CSVYRGPFDGYTF. The CDR3 DNA reads as TGCAGCGTTTACAGGGGGCCCTTCGATGGCTACACCTTC.

The chain combines TRBV19 with TRBJ1-5; D gene uncertain. Germline V gives CDR1 LNHDA, CDR2 SQIVND (reference sequence). This CDR3 spans 15 amino acids. Trimming took 9 bases from V and 3 from J, leaving 18 bases between them. CDR3 residues: CASRSTFQANQPQHF. Written as DNA, the CDR3 is TGTGCCAGCCGCTCGACGTTTCAGGCCAATCAGCCCCAGCATTTT. The variable domain in full, completed from reference TRBV19 and TRBJ1-5, reads DGGITQSPKYLFRKEGQNVTLSCEQNLNHDAMYWYRQDPGQGLRLIYYSQIVNDFQKGDIAEGYSVSREKKESFPLTVTSAQKNPTAFYLCASRSTFQANQPQHFGDGTRLSIL.

The chain recombines TRBV5-1 with TRBJ1-2; D uncertain. Germline V gene lookup returns CDR1 SGHRS and CDR2 YFSETQ. Trimming removed 1 base at V and 8 bases at J, with 21 bases between. This CDR3 region has 16 residues. CDR3 sequence: CASSLSGGYATGGYTF. In DNA form, the CDR3 reads TGCGCCAGCAGCTTGTCCGGCGGTTACGCCACCGGGGGCTACACCTTC.

The chain employs TRBV19 and TRBJ1-6, with 7 bases aligning to TRBD1. The CDR3 runs to 15 residues. Germline V gives CDR1 LNHDA, CDR2 SQIVND (reference sequence). The V segment lost 6 bases and the J segment 9 bases; nucleotides outside the gene matches: 11. The CDR3 nucleotides are TGTGCCAGTAGGGACACGACAGGGTTGCGTTCACCCCTCCACTTT. The encoded protein is CASRDTTGLRSPLHF.

This chain uses TRBV6-5 with TRBJ1-2, with D possibly being TRBD1 (6 bases). The CDR3 spans 15 residues. Trimming cost V 6 bases and J 8 bases, with 22 bases left between them. From germline, CDR1 is MNHEY and CDR2 SVGAGI. CDR3: CASRPDRNGLGGYTF. DNA of the CDR3: TGTGCCAGCAGGCCCGACAGGAACGGGCTTGGAGGCTACACCTTC.

The chain is built from TRBV4-2 and TRBJ2-4; D may be TRBD1 (5 bases). CDR1 and CDR2 (germline): LGHNA, YNFKEQ. Deletions cut 2 bases from V and 6 bases from J, with 14 bases between. The CDR3 has 15 amino acids. The CDR3 DNA follows: TGTGCCAGCAGCCAACTGGCCGGGCAGGGAAACATTCAGTACTTC. It specifies CASSQLAGQGNIQYF.